This T cell receptor beta chain was observed in a study of T cell repertoires in cytomegalovirus infection. Looking at the study overall: Used in the study were CMV epitopes, some recently identified and HLA-C-restricted, others well-studied and HLA-B-restricted.

This clonotype was picked up a small number of times. Its antigen is unidentified. TCRdb reprocessed the reads via MiXCR and lists one record per CDR3 protein. This sample carries roughly 27,000 distinct CDR3 sequences, over 15% of them seen once, and the ten largest clones take 65% to 85%. The V and J ends lost 6 bases and 9 bases respectively, with 21 bases between them. Germline loops: CDR1 SEHNR, CDR2 FQNEAQ (reference sequence). The CDR3 spans 15 residues. This clonotype was sampled from a human donor in good health (CMV status not recorded). Some clones in this sample may be carry-over from other donors' samples. This chain connects TRBV7-9 to TRBJ2-1; maybe TRBD2 (5 bases). The sample in question was CD8+ T cells from cultured PBMCs, obtained from culture after CMV antigen stimulation. For the CDR3, the DNA is TGTGCCAGCAGTGTACTAGGATCGGGTTTTACTGAGCAGTTCTTC. It translates to CASSVLGSGFTEQFF. The complete variable domain, with remaining parts taken from reference TRBV7-9 and TRBJ2-1, reads DTGVSQNPRHKITKRGQNVTFRCDPISEHNRLYWYRQTLGQGPEFLTYFQNEAQLEKSRLLSDRFSAERPKGSFSTLEIQRTEQGDSAMYLCASSVLGSGFTEQFFGPGTRLTVL.